This T cell receptor (beta chain) stems from a study of technical replicates of blood from several donors. This clone was picked up a small number of times. Only in-frame clones appear in the TCRdb table, and some are missing; sequencing was by immunoSEQ multiplex PCR. The sample contains fewer than 110,000 clones, roughly 95% of which appear only once. This sequence originates from a human donor in good health. The sample consisted of T cells isolated from PBMCs.

The CDR3 DNA reads TGTGCCTGGATGCCCTTTTGGGCCACCGCTGGCACTGAAGCTTTCTTT. Translating it yields CAWMPFWATAGTEAFF. The chain couples TRBV30 to TRBJ1-1; D remains unclear. The CDR3 has 16 amino acids. Looked up from germline, CDR1 is GTSNPN and CDR2 is SVGIG (reference sequence). Trimming removed 4 bases at V and 4 bases at J, with 22 bases between.